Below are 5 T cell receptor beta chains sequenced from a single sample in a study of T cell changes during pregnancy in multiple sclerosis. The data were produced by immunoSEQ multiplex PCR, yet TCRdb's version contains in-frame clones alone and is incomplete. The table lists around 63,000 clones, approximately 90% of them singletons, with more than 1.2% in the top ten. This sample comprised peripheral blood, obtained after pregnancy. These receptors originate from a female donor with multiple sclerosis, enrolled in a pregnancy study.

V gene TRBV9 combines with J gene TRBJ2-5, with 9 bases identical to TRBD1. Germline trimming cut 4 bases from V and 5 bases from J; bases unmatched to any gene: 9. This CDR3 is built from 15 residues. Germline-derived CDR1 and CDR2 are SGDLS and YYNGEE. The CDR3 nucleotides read TGTGCCAGCAGCTTCCCGGACAGGGGCGATGAGACCCAGTACTTC. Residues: CASSFPDRGDETQYF.

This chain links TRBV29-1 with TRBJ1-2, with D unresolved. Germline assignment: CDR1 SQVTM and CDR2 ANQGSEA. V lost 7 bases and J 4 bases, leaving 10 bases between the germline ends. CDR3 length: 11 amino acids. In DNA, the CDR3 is TGCAGCGCCGCGGCCGTCTATGGCTACACCTTC. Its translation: CSAAAVYGYTF. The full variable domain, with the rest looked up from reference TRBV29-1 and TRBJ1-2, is SAVISQKPSRDICQRGTSLTIQCQVDSQVTMMFWYRQQPGQSLTLIATANQGSEATYESGFVIDKFPISRPNLTFSTLTVSNMSPEDSSIYLCSAAAVYGYTFGSGTRLTVV.

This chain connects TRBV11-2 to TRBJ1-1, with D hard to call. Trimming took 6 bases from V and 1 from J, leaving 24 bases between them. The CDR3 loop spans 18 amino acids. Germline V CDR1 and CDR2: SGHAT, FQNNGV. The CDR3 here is CASRLSVGRRGGNTEAFF. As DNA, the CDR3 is TGTGCCAGCAGGCTTAGCGTCGGCAGACGAGGAGGGAACACTGAAGCTTTCTTT.

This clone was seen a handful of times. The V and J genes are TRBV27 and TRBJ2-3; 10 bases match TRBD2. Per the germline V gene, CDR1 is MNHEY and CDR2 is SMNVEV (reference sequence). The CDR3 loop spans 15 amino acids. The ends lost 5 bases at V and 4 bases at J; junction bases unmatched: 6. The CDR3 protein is CASSALAGVPDTQYF. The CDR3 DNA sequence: TGTGCCAGCAGTGCTCTAGCGGGAGTACCAGATACGCAGTATTTT.

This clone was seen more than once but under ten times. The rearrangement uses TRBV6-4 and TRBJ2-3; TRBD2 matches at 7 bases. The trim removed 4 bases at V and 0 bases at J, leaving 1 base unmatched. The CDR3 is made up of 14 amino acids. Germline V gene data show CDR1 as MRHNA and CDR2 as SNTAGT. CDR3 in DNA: TGTGCCAGCAGTGTTAGCGGGAGCACAGATACGCAGTATTTT. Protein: CASSVSGSTDTQYF.